This T cell receptor (beta chain) was retrieved from a study of T cell clonotyping in hematopoietic cell transplantation. Profiling relied on immunoSEQ multiplex PCR, and the TCRdb table lists in-frame clones only, not all of them. The sample lists 13,000 to 15,000 clones; nearly 95% were seen once. Overall study results and limits: Without cell sorting, CD4 versus CD8 contributions remain unresolved. After transplant, recipient diversity fell while pathologically expanded clonotypes grew through day 180.

Points on this clone: Its antigen is as yet unknown.

The CDR3 spans 14 residues. Between the trimmed V and J ends, which lost 2 bases and 2 bases, there was a span of 9 bases. CDR1 is MNHNS, CDR2 SASEGT, per germline. V is TRBV6-1 and J is TRBJ1-1; D gene ambiguous. The sequencing here drew on PBMCs, taken 30 days after allogeneic stem cell transplant. The clonotype originates from a male patient aged 55 to 70 who had an allogeneic stem cell transplant from an unrelated donor, so the T cells may come from the graft donor. Some clones in this sample may be carry-over from other donors' samples. In nucleotides, the CDR3 is TGTGCCAGCAGTGAAAACGGATTAAACACTGAAGCTTTCTTT. Protein: CASSENGLNTEAFF.